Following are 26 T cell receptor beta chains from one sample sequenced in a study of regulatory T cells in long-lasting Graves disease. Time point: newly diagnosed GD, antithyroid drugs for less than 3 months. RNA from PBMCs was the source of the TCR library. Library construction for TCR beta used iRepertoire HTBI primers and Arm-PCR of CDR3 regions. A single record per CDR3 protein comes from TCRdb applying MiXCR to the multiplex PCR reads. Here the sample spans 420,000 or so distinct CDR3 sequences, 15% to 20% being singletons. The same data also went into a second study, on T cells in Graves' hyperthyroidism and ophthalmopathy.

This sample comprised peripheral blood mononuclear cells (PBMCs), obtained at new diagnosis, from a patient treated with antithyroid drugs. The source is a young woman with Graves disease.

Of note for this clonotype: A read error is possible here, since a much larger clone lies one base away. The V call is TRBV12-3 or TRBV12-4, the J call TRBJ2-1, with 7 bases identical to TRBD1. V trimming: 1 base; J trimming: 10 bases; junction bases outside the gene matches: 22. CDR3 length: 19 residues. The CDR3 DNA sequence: TGTGCCAGCAGTTTAGGAGGGACAGAACCCTCTTCGCGGGTGAACGAGCAGTTCTTC. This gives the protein CASSLGGTEPSSRVNEQFF.

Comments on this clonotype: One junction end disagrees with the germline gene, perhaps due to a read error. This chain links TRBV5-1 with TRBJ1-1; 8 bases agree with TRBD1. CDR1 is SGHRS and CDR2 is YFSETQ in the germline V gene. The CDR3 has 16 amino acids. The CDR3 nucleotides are TGCGCCAGCAGCTTGTCGGCAGGGGGCTTGAATACTGAAGCTTTCTTT. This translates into CASSLSAGGLNTEAFF.

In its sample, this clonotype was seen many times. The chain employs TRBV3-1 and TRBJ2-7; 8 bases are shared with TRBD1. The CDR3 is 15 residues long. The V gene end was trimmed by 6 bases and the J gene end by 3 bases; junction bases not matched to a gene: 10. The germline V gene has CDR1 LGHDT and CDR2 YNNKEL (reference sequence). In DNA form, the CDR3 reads TGTGCCAGCAGGCTCACAGGGGGAGGTATCTACGAGCAGTACTTC. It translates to CASRLTGGGIYEQYF.

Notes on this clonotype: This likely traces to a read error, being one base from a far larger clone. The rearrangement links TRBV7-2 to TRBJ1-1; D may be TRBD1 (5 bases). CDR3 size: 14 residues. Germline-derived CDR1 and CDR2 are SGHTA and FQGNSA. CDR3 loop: CASSQTGLNTGAFF. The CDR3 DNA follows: TGTGCCAGCAGCCAAACAGGCCTGAACACTGGAGCTTTCTTT.

CDR3 bases: TGTGCCAGCAGCGTAGCAGGGGGCAGCTATGGCTACACCTTC. Translated, it gives CASSVAGGSYGYTF. The genes are TRBV9 and TRBJ1-2, with 8 bases matching TRBD1. Germline V gene sequence: CDR1 SGDLS, CDR2 YYNGEE. The CDR3 covers 14 residues. Losses at the gene ends were 0 bases for V and 4 bases for J; bases not matched to a gene: 2.

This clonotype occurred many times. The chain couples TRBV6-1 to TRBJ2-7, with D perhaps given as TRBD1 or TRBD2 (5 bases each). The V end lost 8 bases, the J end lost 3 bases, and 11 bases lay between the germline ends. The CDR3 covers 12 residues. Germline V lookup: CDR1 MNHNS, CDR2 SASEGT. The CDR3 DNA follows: TGTGCCAGCGGGACGGGGAGCTACGAGCAGTACTTC. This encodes CASGTGSYEQYF.

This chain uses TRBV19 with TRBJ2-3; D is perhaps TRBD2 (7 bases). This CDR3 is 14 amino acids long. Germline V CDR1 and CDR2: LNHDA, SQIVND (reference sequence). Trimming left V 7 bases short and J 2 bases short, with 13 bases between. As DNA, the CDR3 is TGTGCCAGTACCCGGGGGGACACCACAGATACGCAGTATTTT. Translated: CASTRGDTTDTQYF.

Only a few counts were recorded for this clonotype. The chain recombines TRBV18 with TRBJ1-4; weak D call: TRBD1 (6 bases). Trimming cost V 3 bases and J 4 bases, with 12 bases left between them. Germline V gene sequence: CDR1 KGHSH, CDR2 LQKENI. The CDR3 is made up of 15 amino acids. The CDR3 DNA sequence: TGTGCCAGCTCACCTCGACAGGACCTTAATGAAAAACTGTTTTTT. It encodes CASSPRQDLNEKLFF. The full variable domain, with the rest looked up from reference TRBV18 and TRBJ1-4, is NAGVMQNPRHLVRRRGQEARLRCSPMKGHSHVYWYRQLPEEGLKFMVYLQKENIIDESGMPKERFSAEFPKEGPSILRIQQVVRGDSAAYFCASSPRQDLNEKLFFGSGTQLSVL.

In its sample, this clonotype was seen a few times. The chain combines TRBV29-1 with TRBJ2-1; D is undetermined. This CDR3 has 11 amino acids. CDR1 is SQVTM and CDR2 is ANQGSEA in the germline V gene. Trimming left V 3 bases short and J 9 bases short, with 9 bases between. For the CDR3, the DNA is TGCAGCGTTGAGGTAGTCGGTGAGCAGTTCTTC. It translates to CSVEVVGEQFF.

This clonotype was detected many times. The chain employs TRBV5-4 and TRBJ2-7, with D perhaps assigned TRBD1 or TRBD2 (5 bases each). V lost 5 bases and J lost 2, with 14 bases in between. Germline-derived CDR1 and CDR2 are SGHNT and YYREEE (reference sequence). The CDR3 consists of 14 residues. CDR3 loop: CASSSGTPPYEQYF. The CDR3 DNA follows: TGTGCCAGCAGTTCCGGGACGCCTCCCTACGAGCAGTACTTC.

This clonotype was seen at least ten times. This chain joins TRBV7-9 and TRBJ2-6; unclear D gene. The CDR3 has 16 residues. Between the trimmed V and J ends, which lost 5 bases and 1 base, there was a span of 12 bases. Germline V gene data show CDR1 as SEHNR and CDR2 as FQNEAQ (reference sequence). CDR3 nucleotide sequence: TGTGCCAGCAGCCCCCCAGTTATTTCTGGGGCCAACGTCCTGACTTTC. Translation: CASSPPVISGANVLTF.

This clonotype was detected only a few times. CDR3 sequence (DNA): TGTGCCAGCAGCTTTCGGAAAGAGACCCAGTACTTC. Its translation is CASSFRKETQYF. The chain joins TRBV7-2 to TRBJ2-5, with D unclear. CDR3 length equals 12 residues. Germline values: CDR1 SGHTA, CDR2 FQGNSA. V lost 3 bases to trimming and J lost 3 bases, with 5 bases between them.

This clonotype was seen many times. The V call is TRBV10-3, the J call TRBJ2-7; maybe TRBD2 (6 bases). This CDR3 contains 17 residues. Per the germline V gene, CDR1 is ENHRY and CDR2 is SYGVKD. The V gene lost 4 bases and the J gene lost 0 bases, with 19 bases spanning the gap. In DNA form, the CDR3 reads TGTGCCATCAGTGCGCCCTCCAGAGAGGGACTCTCCTACGAGCAGTACTTC. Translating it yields CAISAPSREGLSYEQYF.

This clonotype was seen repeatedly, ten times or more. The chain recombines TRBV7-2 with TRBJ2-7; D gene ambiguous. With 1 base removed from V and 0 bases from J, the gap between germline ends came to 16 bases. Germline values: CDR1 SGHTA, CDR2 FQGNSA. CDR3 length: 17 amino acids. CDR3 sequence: CASSLGAARRHSYEQYF. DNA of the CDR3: TGTGCCAGCAGCTTAGGGGCGGCGCGGAGACACTCCTACGAGCAGTACTTC.

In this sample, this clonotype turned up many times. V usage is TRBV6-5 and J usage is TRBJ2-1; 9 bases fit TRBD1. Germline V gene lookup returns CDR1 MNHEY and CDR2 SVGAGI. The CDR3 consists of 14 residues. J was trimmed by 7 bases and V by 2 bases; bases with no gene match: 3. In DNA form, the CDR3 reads TGTGCCAGCAGTTACGGGACAGGGTGGAATGAGCAGTTCTTC. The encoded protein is CASSYGTGWNEQFF.

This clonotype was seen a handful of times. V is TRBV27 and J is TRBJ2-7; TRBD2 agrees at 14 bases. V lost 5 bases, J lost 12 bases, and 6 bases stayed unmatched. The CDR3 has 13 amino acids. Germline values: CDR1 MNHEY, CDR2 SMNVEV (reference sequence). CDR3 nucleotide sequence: TGTGCCAGCAGTGAACGACTAGCGGGAGGGGGGTACTTC. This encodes CASSERLAGGGYF.

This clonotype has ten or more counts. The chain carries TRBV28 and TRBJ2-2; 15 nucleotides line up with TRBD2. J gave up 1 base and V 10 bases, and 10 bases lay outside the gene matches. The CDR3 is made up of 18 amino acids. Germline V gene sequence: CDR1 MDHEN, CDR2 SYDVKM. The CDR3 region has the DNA TGTGCCACTTATGAACCGGGACTAGCGGGAGGGAACACCGGGGAGCTGTTTTTT. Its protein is CATYEPGLAGGNTGELFF.

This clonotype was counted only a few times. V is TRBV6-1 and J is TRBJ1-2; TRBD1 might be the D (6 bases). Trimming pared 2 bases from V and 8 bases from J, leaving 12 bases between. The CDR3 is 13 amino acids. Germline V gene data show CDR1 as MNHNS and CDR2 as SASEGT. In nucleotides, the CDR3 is TGTGCCAGCAGTGAAAAGACAGGTCGGGGCTACACCTTC. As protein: CASSEKTGRGYTF.

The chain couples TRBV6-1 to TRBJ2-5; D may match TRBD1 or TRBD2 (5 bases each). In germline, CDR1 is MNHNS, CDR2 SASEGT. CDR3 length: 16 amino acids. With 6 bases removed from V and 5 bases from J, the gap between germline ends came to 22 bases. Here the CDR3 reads CASRPGPLRGLETQYF. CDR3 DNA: TGTGCCAGCAGACCTGGGCCTCTGAGGGGATTGGAGACCCAGTACTTC.

CDR3: CARRQGGYEQYF. The DNA of the CDR3 is TGTGCCAGGAGACAGGGTGGCTACGAGCAGTACTTC. The genes are TRBV3-1 and TRBJ2-7; 7 nucleotides match TRBD1. With 9 bases clipped from V and 3 bases from J, the junction kept 5 bases outside the gene matches. Germline assignment: CDR1 LGHDT and CDR2 YNNKEL (reference sequence). The CDR3 is 12 residues long.

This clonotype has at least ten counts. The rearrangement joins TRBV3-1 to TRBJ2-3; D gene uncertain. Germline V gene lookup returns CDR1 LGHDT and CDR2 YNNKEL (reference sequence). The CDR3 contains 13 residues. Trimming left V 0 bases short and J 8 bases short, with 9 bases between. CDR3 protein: CASSQESPTTQYF. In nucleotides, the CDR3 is TGTGCCAGCAGCCAAGAATCCCCCACTACGCAGTATTTT.

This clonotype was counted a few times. CDR3 protein: CASSSGFAYGYTF. The DNA of the CDR3 is TGTGCCAGCAGTTCCGGGTTTGCCTATGGCTACACCTTC. The V and J genes are TRBV28 and TRBJ1-2; D is unresolved. CDR3 size: 13 residues. The germline V and J ends were trimmed by 4 bases and 4 bases, with 10 bases remaining between them. Germline V gene data show CDR1 as MDHEN and CDR2 as SYDVKM.

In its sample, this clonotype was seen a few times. The CDR3 spells CASSLIGLAEYNEQFF. The CDR3 DNA follows: TGCGCCAGCAGCTTGATTGGACTAGCGGAATACAATGAGCAGTTCTTC. This chain connects TRBV5-1 to TRBJ2-1; 10 nucleotides line up with TRBD2. J was trimmed by 4 bases and V by 1 base; bases with no gene match: 5. The CDR3 runs to 16 residues. Germline V gene sequence: CDR1 SGHRS, CDR2 YFSETQ.

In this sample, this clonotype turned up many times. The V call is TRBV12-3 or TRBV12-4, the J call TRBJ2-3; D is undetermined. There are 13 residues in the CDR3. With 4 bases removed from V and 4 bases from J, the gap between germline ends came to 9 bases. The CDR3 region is CASSYFPADTQYF. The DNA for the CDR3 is TGTGCCAGCAGTTACTTCCCCGCAGATACGCAGTATTTT.

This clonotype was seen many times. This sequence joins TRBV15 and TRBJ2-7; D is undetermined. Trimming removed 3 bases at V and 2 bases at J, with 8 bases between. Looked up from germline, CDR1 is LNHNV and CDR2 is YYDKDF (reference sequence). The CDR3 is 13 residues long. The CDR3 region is CATSRDQTYEQYF. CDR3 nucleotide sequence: TGTGCCACCAGCAGGGATCAGACCTACGAGCAGTACTTC.

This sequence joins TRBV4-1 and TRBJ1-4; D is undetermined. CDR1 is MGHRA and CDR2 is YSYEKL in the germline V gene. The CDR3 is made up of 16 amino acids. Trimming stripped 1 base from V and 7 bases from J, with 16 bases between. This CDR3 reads CASSQVGSPAVEKLFF. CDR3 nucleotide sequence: TGCGCCAGCAGCCAAGTAGGCTCCCCTGCGGTTGAAAAACTGTTTTTT.